This TCR beta chain comes out of a study of CD8+ T cells in alopecia areata. Study information: Dosing with tofacitinib proceeded for 6 to 18 months, followed by 6 months off drug.

V was clipped by 2 bases and J by 10 bases, with 16 bases between them. The germline V gene has CDR1 SGHRS and CDR2 YFSETQ. The CDR3 runs 15 residues. This clone was picked up one time. Its antigen remains unidentified. Findings and limits, study-wide: Clonality exceeded that of normal scalp in lesional scalp, most notably in alopecia totalis/universalis.

Sequencing used cDNA as its template, made by extracting RNA and reverse transcribing it. Libraries were prepared by immunoSEQ multiplex PCR; TCRdb keeps only in-frame clonotypes and omits some of them. The table shows roughly 220,000 clones, with more than 60% occurring only once. Regarding treatment: oral pan-JAK inhibitor, 5-10 mg twice daily. This sequence was found in a human donor with alopecia areata. This sample comprised CD4+ T cells sorted from blood, obtained at approximately week 44, from a patient treated with tofacitinib. The V gene is TRBV5-1, the J gene TRBJ1-6; no firm D call. The CDR3 spells CASSLRETTGSPLHF. CDR3 nucleotide sequence: TGCGCCAGCAGCTTACGGGAGACCACTGGATCACCCCTCCACTTT.